The rows below give T cell receptor beta chains drawn from one sample of a study of blood T cell repertoires in COVID-19. Repertoires were generated with immunoSEQ multiplex PCR, while TCRdb's copy carries only in-frame clones and drops some. In the table there are fewer than 65,000 clones, 70% to 80% of which are singletons. Sequenced: peripheral blood. The receptors were gathered from a man aged 65 to 79 with acute or convalescent COVID-19. Both conserved end residues are part of each CDR3. Fields, in order: clone size, D gene, V gene, CDR3 length, J gene, CDR3 DNA, CDR3 protein. The D gene is left open where the match is weak. The size entry is marked missing in some rows and otherwise reads once, few, many or a size class.

abundance: few
d_gene: .
v_gene: TRBV7-8
len: 15
j_gene: TRBJ1-1
CDR3nt: TGTGCCAGCAGCTTAATTCAGGGGCCGTCTGGGGAAGCTTTCTTT
CDR3aa: CASSLIQGPSGEAFF

abundance: .
d_gene: .
v_gene: TRBV5-5
len: 13
j_gene: TRBJ2-5
CDR3nt: TGTGCCAGCAGCCCAACAGGGTTGGAGACCCAGTACTTC
CDR3aa: CASSPTGLETQYF

abundance: .
d_gene: .
v_gene: TRBV19
len: 16
j_gene: TRBJ2-5
CDR3nt: TGTGCCAGTAGTATACCCCTAGTCACAGGGTGGGAGACCCAGTACTTC
CDR3aa: CASSIPLVTGWETQYF

abundance: .
d_gene: TRBD2
v_gene: TRBV6-4
len: 16
j_gene: TRBJ2-3
CDR3nt: TGTGCCAGCAGTGACGGACTAGCGGGAGGGTCCGATACGCAGTATTTT
CDR3aa: CASSDGLAGGSDTQYF

abundance: .
d_gene: .
v_gene: TRBV2
len: 12
j_gene: TRBJ1-5
CDR3nt: TGTGCCAGCAGTGGGGCTTCTCAGCCCCAGCATTTT
CDR3aa: CASSGASQPQHF

abundance: once
d_gene: .
v_gene: TRBV9
len: 17
j_gene: TRBJ2-1
CDR3nt: TGTGCCAGCAGCGTATTAGACGGGAGCACGATATACAATGAGCAGTTCTTC
CDR3aa: CASSVLDGSTIYNEQFF

abundance: .
d_gene: TRBD1
v_gene: TRBV5-1
len: 15
j_gene: TRBJ2-5
CDR3nt: TGCGCCAGCAGCTGGTTGACAGGGGGCCGAGAGACCCAGTACTTC
CDR3aa: CASSWLTGGRETQYF

abundance: .
d_gene: TRBD1
v_gene: TRBV6-5
len: 14
j_gene: TRBJ1-5
CDR3nt: TGTGCCAGCAGTCGGGACAGGGACACTCAGCCCCAGCATTTT
CDR3aa: CASSRDRDTQPQHF

abundance: .
d_gene: .
v_gene: TRBV28
len: 14
j_gene: TRBJ1-5
CDR3nt: TGTGCCAGCAGTTTATCTGGGGGCGAGAGGCCCCAGCATTTT
CDR3aa: CASSLSGGERPQHF

abundance: .
d_gene: TRBD1
v_gene: TRBV19
len: 15
j_gene: TRBJ2-5
CDR3nt: TGTGCCAGTAGTATTCGGACAGGGGGCGGAGAGACCCAGTACTTC
CDR3aa: CASSIRTGGGETQYF

abundance: .
d_gene: .
v_gene: TRBV6-1
len: 14
j_gene: TRBJ2-5
CDR3nt: TGTGCCAGCAGTGAAGGGTTTGCGGGGGAGACCCAGTACTTC
CDR3aa: CASSEGFAGETQYF

abundance: .
d_gene: TRBD2
v_gene: TRBV5-1
len: 17
j_gene: TRBJ2-1
CDR3nt: TGCGCCAGCAGCTTGGAACCTATAGCGGGGTACTACAATGAGCAGTTCTTC
CDR3aa: CASSLEPIAGYYNEQFF

abundance: .
d_gene: .
v_gene: TRBV7-8
len: 14
j_gene: TRBJ2-3
CDR3nt: TGTGCCAGCAATCCGCGGGCCCTCACAGATACGCAGTATTTT
CDR3aa: CASNPRALTDTQYF

abundance: few
d_gene: .
v_gene: TRBV3-1/TRBV3-2
len: 13
j_gene: TRBJ2-5
CDR3nt: TGTGCCAGCAGCCACTCCACAGTGGAGACCCAGTACTTC
CDR3aa: CASSHSTVETQYF

abundance: .
d_gene: .
v_gene: TRBV9
len: 19
j_gene: TRBJ2-1
CDR3nt: TGTGCCAGCAGCGTAAGAGCGGGACATTCGAGGGTGTCCTACAATGAGCAGTTCTTC
CDR3aa: CASSVRAGHSRVSYNEQFF

abundance: .
d_gene: TRBD2
v_gene: TRBV13
len: 16
j_gene: TRBJ2-2
CDR3nt: TGTGCCAGCAGCTTGTTGACTAGCGGGGAGATCGGGGAGCTGTTTTTT
CDR3aa: CASSLLTSGEIGELFF

abundance: .
d_gene: TRBD1
v_gene: TRBV19
len: 15
j_gene: TRBJ1-2
CDR3nt: TGTGCCAGTAGTCCTCCAGGGGGTCCTAACTATGGCTACACCTTC
CDR3aa: CASSPPGGPNYGYTF

abundance: many
d_gene: TRBD1
v_gene: TRBV6-6
len: 15
j_gene: TRBJ2-3
CDR3nt: TGTGCCAGCAGTACCGGACAGGGAGTCACAGATACGCAGTATTTT
CDR3aa: CASSTGQGVTDTQYF

abundance: .
d_gene: TRBD2
v_gene: TRBV3-1/TRBV3-2
len: 15
j_gene: TRBJ2-1
CDR3nt: TGTGCCAGCAGCGAGACTAGCGGGAGCTACAATGAGCAGTTCTTC
CDR3aa: CASSETSGSYNEQFF

abundance: .
d_gene: TRBD1
v_gene: TRBV7-6
len: 15
j_gene: TRBJ2-3
CDR3nt: TGTGCCAGCAGCTTGGGAACAGGGGGCGCAGATACGCAGTATTTT
CDR3aa: CASSLGTGGADTQYF

abundance: .
d_gene: .
v_gene: TRBV9
len: 16
j_gene: TRBJ2-3
CDR3nt: TGTGCCAGCAGCGTTCACAGCGGGCAAAGCACAGATACGCAGTATTTT
CDR3aa: CASSVHSGQSTDTQYF

abundance: .
d_gene: .
v_gene: TRBV5-1
len: 15
j_gene: TRBJ1-2
CDR3nt: TGCGCCAGCAGCCCCACACAGGGAGCGAGCTATGGCTACACCTTC
CDR3aa: CASSPTQGASYGYTF

abundance: .
d_gene: TRBD1
v_gene: TRBV6-2/TRBV6-3
len: 19
j_gene: TRBJ1-1
CDR3nt: TGTGCCAGCAGTTACCTTCTATCAGGGGGATGGGTATTGAACACTGAAGCTTTCTTT
CDR3aa: CASSYLLSGGWVLNTEAFF

abundance: .
d_gene: TRBD2
v_gene: TRBV6-1
len: 14
j_gene: TRBJ2-5
CDR3nt: TGTGCCAGCAGTGAACCGGCTAGCGGGGGGACCCAGTACTTC
CDR3aa: CASSEPASGGTQYF

abundance: .
d_gene: .
v_gene: TRBV11-3
len: 16
j_gene: TRBJ2-5
CDR3nt: TGTGCCAGCAGCTCTATAGGAGTGTCGTCGGTAGAGACCCAGTACTTC
CDR3aa: CASSSIGVSSVETQYF

abundance: .
d_gene: TRBD1
v_gene: TRBV7-9
len: 12
j_gene: TRBJ1-1
CDR3nt: TGTGCCAGCAGCTCACAGGGGCCTGAAGCTTTCTTT
CDR3aa: CASSSQGPEAFF

abundance: .
d_gene: TRBD1
v_gene: TRBV5-4
len: 15
j_gene: TRBJ1-1
CDR3nt: TGTGCCAGCAGCTCGGGACAGGCCTGGAACACTGAAGCTTTCTTT
CDR3aa: CASSSGQAWNTEAFF

abundance: .
d_gene: TRBD1
v_gene: TRBV10-1
len: 13
j_gene: TRBJ1-2
CDR3nt: TGCGCCAGCAGTGGGGGACAGGACTATGGCTACACCTTC
CDR3aa: CASSGGQDYGYTF

abundance: once
d_gene: .
v_gene: TRBV28
len: 12
j_gene: TRBJ2-7
CDR3nt: TGTGCCAGCAGCCCTTACAGGGACGAGCAGTACTTC
CDR3aa: CASSPYRDEQYF

abundance: .
d_gene: .
v_gene: TRBV10-3
len: 17
j_gene: TRBJ1-6
CDR3nt: TGTGCCATCAGTGAGTCACGAGAGAGCTCCTATAATTCACCCCTCCACTTT
CDR3aa: CAISESRESSYNSPLHF

abundance: .
d_gene: .
v_gene: TRBV10-3
len: 14
j_gene: TRBJ1-3
CDR3nt: TGTGCCATCAACCCTAGACAAGGGGAAAACACCATATATTTT
CDR3aa: CAINPRQGENTIYF

abundance: few
d_gene: TRBD1
v_gene: TRBV7-3
len: 15
j_gene: TRBJ1-6
CDR3nt: TGTGCCAGCAGCCTGGGGACAGGATGGTATTCACCCCTCCACTTT
CDR3aa: CASSLGTGWYSPLHF

abundance: .
d_gene: .
v_gene: TRBV30
len: 14
j_gene: TRBJ1-5
CDR3nt: TGTGCCTGGAGTACGGACGAGGGCGTTCAGCCCCAGCATTTT
CDR3aa: CAWSTDEGVQPQHF

abundance: .
d_gene: TRBD2
v_gene: TRBV9
len: 15
j_gene: TRBJ2-1
CDR3nt: TGTGCCAGCAGCGTAGGTGCGGGGGAATACAATGAGCAGTTCTTC
CDR3aa: CASSVGAGEYNEQFF

abundance: .
d_gene: TRBD1
v_gene: TRBV5-1
len: 15
j_gene: TRBJ1-6
CDR3nt: TGCGCCAGCAGCTTAGGGACAGGCTCTAATTCACCCCTCCACTTT
CDR3aa: CASSLGTGSNSPLHF

abundance: few
d_gene: .
v_gene: TRBV6-2/TRBV6-3
len: 16
j_gene: TRBJ1-2
CDR3nt: TGTGCCAGCAGTTCCATGATAGGAAACTTCGCGGGCGGCTACACCTTC
CDR3aa: CASSSMIGNFAGGYTF

abundance: .
d_gene: .
v_gene: TRBV9
len: 16
j_gene: TRBJ2-2
CDR3nt: TGTGCCAGCAGCGGGGCGAGCGGGCCGTATACCGGGGAGCTGTTTTTT
CDR3aa: CASSGASGPYTGELFF

abundance: once
d_gene: .
v_gene: TRBV7-3
len: 17
j_gene: TRBJ2-1
CDR3nt: TGTGCCAGCAGCGACCTGAAAGGGGGTAGCTCCTACAATGAGCAGTTCTTC
CDR3aa: CASSDLKGGSSYNEQFF

abundance: .
d_gene: .
v_gene: TRBV2
len: 14
j_gene: TRBJ2-6
CDR3nt: TGTGCCAGCAGTGACAGGGGTGGGGCCAACGTCCTGACTTTC
CDR3aa: CASSDRGGANVLTF

abundance: once
d_gene: .
v_gene: TRBV2
len: 14
j_gene: TRBJ2-5
CDR3nt: TGTGCCAGCAGGGTCGGGACACCAAAAGAGACCCAGTACTTC
CDR3aa: CASRVGTPKETQYF

abundance: once
d_gene: .
v_gene: TRBV18
len: 17
j_gene: TRBJ2-2
CDR3nt: TGTGCCAGCTCACCCCCCCAGGCGGGCCCGAACACCGGGGAGCTGTTTTTT
CDR3aa: CASSPPQAGPNTGELFF

abundance: few
d_gene: TRBD1
v_gene: TRBV30
len: 15
j_gene: TRBJ2-7
CDR3nt: TGTGCCTGGAGTGTACCCAGGGGGCGCATCTACGAGCAGTACTTC
CDR3aa: CAWSVPRGRIYEQYF

abundance: few
d_gene: .
v_gene: TRBV6-5
len: 13
j_gene: TRBJ2-3
CDR3nt: TGTGCCAGCAGCTATTCCGGCACAGATACGCAGTATTTT
CDR3aa: CASSYSGTDTQYF

abundance: few
d_gene: .
v_gene: TRBV6-5
len: 15
j_gene: TRBJ1-1
CDR3nt: TGTGCCAGCAGTTCCCCAGGTGGCGGGGACACTGAAGCTTTCTTT
CDR3aa: CASSSPGGGDTEAFF

abundance: .
d_gene: TRBD1
v_gene: TRBV13
len: 13
j_gene: TRBJ2-7
CDR3nt: TGTGCCAGCAGCTTATTGAGGGGGCACGAGCAGTACTTC
CDR3aa: CASSLLRGHEQYF

abundance: .
d_gene: TRBD1
v_gene: TRBV4-2
len: 16
j_gene: TRBJ2-7
CDR3nt: TGTGCCAGCAGCCAGCAAACTGGGACAGGGGGTTACGAGCAGTACTTC
CDR3aa: CASSQQTGTGGYEQYF

abundance: once
d_gene: .
v_gene: TRBV30
len: 14
j_gene: TRBJ1-1
CDR3nt: TGTGCCTGGAGGAGGGTCACCCTGAACACTGAAGCTTTCTTT
CDR3aa: CAWRRVTLNTEAFF

abundance: .
d_gene: .
v_gene: TRBV7-9
len: 14
j_gene: TRBJ1-6
CDR3nt: TGTGCCAGCAGCTTAGCGGAGCAGGGTTCACCCCTCCACTTT
CDR3aa: CASSLAEQGSPLHF

abundance: .
d_gene: TRBD1
v_gene: TRBV18
len: 15
j_gene: TRBJ2-3
CDR3nt: TGTGCCAGCTCACCCCGGGGACAGAGCACAGATACGCAGTATTTT
CDR3aa: CASSPRGQSTDTQYF

abundance: .
d_gene: .
v_gene: TRBV2
len: 13
j_gene: TRBJ1-2
CDR3nt: TGTGCCAGCAGGGGCTACACTAACTATGGCTACACCTTC
CDR3aa: CASRGYTNYGYTF

abundance: .
d_gene: TRBD2
v_gene: TRBV19
len: 16
j_gene: TRBJ2-5
CDR3nt: TGTGCCAGTAGGGCCGGGACTAGCGAAACCCAAGAGACCCAGTACTTC
CDR3aa: CASRAGTSETQETQYF

abundance: .
d_gene: TRBD2
v_gene: TRBV4-1
len: 17
j_gene: TRBJ2-1
CDR3nt: TGCGCCAGCAGCCAAGCTCCGACTAGCGGGAGGCGGAATGAGCAGTTCTTC
CDR3aa: CASSQAPTSGRRNEQFF

abundance: .
d_gene: .
v_gene: TRBV6-5
len: 14
j_gene: TRBJ1-2
CDR3nt: TGTGCCAGCAGTTACGACGAAAGGGGCTATGGCTACACCTTC
CDR3aa: CASSYDERGYGYTF

abundance: .
d_gene: TRBD2
v_gene: TRBV3-1/TRBV3-2
len: 18
j_gene: TRBJ2-5
CDR3nt: TGTGCCAGCAGCCAAGGCCCGGGTAGCGGGGGTGGAAGGGAGACCCAGTACTTC
CDR3aa: CASSQGPGSGGGRETQYF

abundance: .
d_gene: TRBD2
v_gene: TRBV29-1
len: 16
j_gene: TRBJ2-3
CDR3nt: TGCAGCGCTGGACTAGCGGGGGGGCTGGACACAGATACGCAGTATTTT
CDR3aa: CSAGLAGGLDTDTQYF

abundance: .
d_gene: .
v_gene: TRBV19
len: 16
j_gene: TRBJ1-1
CDR3nt: TGTGCCAGTAGCCCTCAGGGTGGGATCGTGAACACTGAAGCTTTCTTT
CDR3aa: CASSPQGGIVNTEAFF

abundance: few
d_gene: TRBD1
v_gene: TRBV19
len: 16
j_gene: TRBJ2-3
CDR3nt: TGTGCCAGTAGTGCCTCGACAGGGGATGGCGCAGATACGCAGTATTTT
CDR3aa: CASSASTGDGADTQYF

abundance: .
d_gene: .
v_gene: TRBV25-1
len: 11
j_gene: TRBJ2-7
CDR3nt: TGTGCCACCCCTGGGGCTGACGAGCAGTACTTC
CDR3aa: CATPGADEQYF